The 32 T cell receptor beta chains reported below all come from one sample, sequenced in a study of blood T cell repertoires in COVID-19. Here immunoSEQ multiplex PCR was the method, and the copy in TCRdb shows in-frame clones only, minus some. The sample consists of 250,000 to 300,000 clones, about 86% of them appearing once. The sample was PBMCs or T cells enriched from blood (not recorded which). The receptors here all came from a man aged 25-45 years with acute COVID-19.

The chain carries TRBV19 and TRBJ2-2; D is uncertain. Trimming removed 0 bases at V and 7 bases at J, with 6 bases between. The CDR3 is 13 amino acids. The germline gives CDR1 LNHDA, CDR2 SQIVND (reference sequence). CDR3 DNA sequence: TGTGCCAGTAGTATAGAACCGGGCGGGGAGCTGTTTTTT. Its protein product is CASSIEPGGELFF.

V usage is TRBV11-2 and J usage is TRBJ1-2; D ambiguous. V was trimmed by 3 bases and J by 7 bases, leaving 9 bases between them. The length of the CDR3 is 12 residues. Germline V CDR1 and CDR2: SGHAT, FQNNGV. In nucleotides, the CDR3 is TGTGCCAGCAGCTTTACCACAAGTGGCTACACCTTC. Its protein product is CASSFTTSGYTF.

The V gene is TRBV5-1, the J gene TRBJ2-5; the D is unclear. The V and J ends lost 4 bases and 2 bases respectively, with 9 bases between them. CDR3 length equals 13 residues. The germline gives CDR1 SGHRS, CDR2 YFSETQ. The CDR3 DNA follows: TGCGCCAGCAGCCTGCCGACACAAGAGACCCAGTACTTC. It is translated as CASSLPTQETQYF. The full variable domain, its missing parts supplied by reference TRBV5-1 and TRBJ2-5, is KAGVTQTPRYLIKTRGQQVTLSCSPISGHRSVSWYQQTPGQGLQFLFEYFSETQRNKGNFPGRFSGRQFSNSRSEMNVSTLELGDSALYLCASSLPTQETQYFGPGTRLLVL.

This chain uses TRBV19 with TRBJ1-1; TRBD1 matches at 11 bases. With 7 bases clipped from V and 6 bases from J, the junction kept 13 bases outside the gene matches. CDR1 is LNHDA and CDR2 is SQIVND in the germline V gene (reference sequence). This CDR3 has 16 amino acids. The CDR3 loop is CASKGQGANMAAEAFF. In nucleotides, the CDR3 is TGTGCCAGTAAAGGACAGGGGGCAAATATGGCGGCTGAAGCTTTCTTT.

The chain combines TRBV5-1 with TRBJ1-2; possible D gene TRBD1, 6 bases. The length of the CDR3 is 15 residues. V lost 4 bases to trimming and J lost 8 bases, with 21 bases between them. Germline CDR1 reads SGHRS; CDR2 reads YFSETQ. CDR3: CASSAGTPSLSGYTF. The CDR3 DNA sequence: TGCGCCAGCAGCGCCGGGACACCTTCCCTTAGCGGCTACACCTTC.

The chain joins TRBV7-9 to TRBJ2-1, with D possibly TRBD2 on 6 matching bases. This CDR3 spans 15 amino acids. Trimming cost V 5 bases and J 0 bases, with 11 bases left between them. Per germline, CDR1 SEHNR and CDR2 FQNEAQ (reference sequence). CDR3 residues: CASSPWGDSYNEQFF. CDR3 DNA sequence: TGTGCCAGCAGCCCATGGGGGGACTCCTACAATGAGCAGTTCTTC. Variable domain in full (rest from reference TRBV7-9 and TRBJ2-1): DTGVSQNPRHKITKRGQNVTFRCDPISEHNRLYWYRQTLGQGPEFLTYFQNEAQLEKSRLLSDRFSAERPKGSFSTLEIQRTEQGDSAMYLCASSPWGDSYNEQFFGPGTRLTVL.

The chain is built from TRBV11-2 and TRBJ2-3; TRBD1 might be the D (5 bases). This CDR3 spans 14 amino acids. Germline CDR1 is SGHAT and CDR2 is FQNNGV. Trimming pared 4 bases from V and 2 bases from J, leaving 10 bases between. CDR3 in amino acids: CASSSGHTTDTQYF. The CDR3, as DNA: TGTGCCAGCAGCTCTGGACACACCACAGATACGCAGTATTTT.

The chain is built from TRBV4-3 and TRBJ2-2; 13 bases line up with TRBD2. The CDR3 runs to 20 residues. The V gene end was trimmed by 2 bases and the J gene end by 2 bases; junction bases not matched to a gene: 11. Germline V gene data show CDR1 as LGHNA and CDR2 as YSLEER. CDR3 protein: CASSQLTPGLAGRNTGELFF. Written as DNA, the CDR3 is TGCGCCAGCAGCCAACTAACACCGGGACTAGCGGGGCGCAACACCGGGGAGCTGTTTTTT.

This chain connects TRBV28 to TRBJ2-1, with D possibly TRBD2 on 6 matching bases. V was clipped by 5 bases and J by 3 bases, with 20 bases between them. Germline V gives CDR1 MDHEN, CDR2 SYDVKM. The CDR3 contains 17 residues. In DNA, the CDR3 is TGTGCCAGCAGTCATCCCCGAGGTAGCGGAGACTACAATGAGCAGTTCTTC. Residues: CASSHPRGSGDYNEQFF.

This clone was recorded a few times. The genes are TRBV5-5 and TRBJ1-2; perhaps TRBD1 as D (6 bases). The CDR3 is 12 amino acids. Germline V gene sequence: CDR1 SGHKS, CDR2 YYEKEE (reference sequence). V lost 0 bases to trimming and J lost 6 bases, with 6 bases between them. The CDR3 loop reads CASSLDRDGYTF. CDR3 DNA sequence: TGTGCCAGCAGCTTGGACAGGGATGGCTACACCTTC.

The chain carries TRBV27 and TRBJ2-1; the D gene is possibly TRBD2 (6 bases). Trimming removed 7 bases at V and 5 bases at J, with 18 bases between. Germline CDR1 and CDR2: MNHEY and SMNVEV (reference sequence). CDR3 length equals 15 residues. CDR3 coding DNA: TGTGCCAGCACCCGATTTGGGACTTCTAACAATGAGCAGTTCTTC. It codes for CASTRFGTSNNEQFF.

V usage is TRBV12-3 or TRBV12-4 and J usage is TRBJ2-7; D unresolved. The V end was cut by 4 bases, the J end by 2 bases, with 9 bases between. This CDR3 spans 13 amino acids. This CDR3 reads CASSSAGAYEQYV. The CDR3 nucleotides are TGTGCCAGCAGTTCGGCAGGTGCCTACGAGCAGTACGTC.

This clone has a handful of counts. The chain carries TRBV7-9 and TRBJ2-2; D is ambiguous. The CDR3 contains 15 residues. Germline CDR1 reads SEHNR; CDR2 reads FQNEAQ (reference sequence). V was shortened by 5 bases and J by 1 base, with 11 bases between the two germline ends. The CDR3 coding sequence is TGTGCCAGCAGCCGTCTCATCGGGAACACCGGGGAGCTGTTTTTT. Translated: CASSRLIGNTGELFF.

V is TRBV6-4 and J is TRBJ2-1, with 11 positions matching TRBD2. CDR3 size: 15 residues. The junction had 9 bases not matched to a gene; V was cut back by 5 bases and J by 9 bases. CDR1 MRHNA and CDR2 SNTAGT come from the germline V gene. The CDR3 is CASSFSGGASGEQFF. The CDR3 DNA is TGTGCCAGCAGTTTTAGCGGGGGGGCCTCCGGTGAGCAGTTCTTC.

The rearrangement uses TRBV27 and TRBJ2-1, with TRBD2 matching 10 bases. CDR3 length: 14 amino acids. J lost 4 bases, V lost 7 bases, and 4 bases had no gene match. Germline CDR1 and CDR2: MNHEY and SMNVEV (reference sequence). CDR3 residues: CASKALAGYNEQFF. CDR3 in DNA: TGTGCCAGCAAAGCACTAGCGGGATACAATGAGCAGTTCTTC.

The chain has TRBV11-1 and TRBJ2-3, with D hard to call. The germline gives CDR1 SGHAT, CDR2 FQDESV (reference sequence). CDR3 length: 13 residues. The V and J ends lost 5 bases and 4 bases respectively, with 10 bases between them. The CDR3 nucleotides read TGTGCCAGCAGCCTAGACAAAGCAGATACGCAGTATTTT. Translating gives CASSLDKADTQYF.

Note on this clone: A single base separates this from a much larger clone, so it may be a read error. J is TRBJ1-4 and V is TRBV27, with 7 bases fitting TRBD1. This CDR3 is built from 15 residues. Per germline, CDR1 MNHEY and CDR2 SMNVEV (reference sequence). Unmatched junction bases numbered 4, after V lost 5 bases and J lost 1 base. Written as DNA, the CDR3 is TGTGCCAGCAGTACCCGACAGGGAACTAATGAAAAACTGTTTTTT. Translation: CASSTRQGTNEKLFF. The variable domain in full, with the rest retrieved from reference TRBV27 and TRBJ1-4, is EAQVTQNPRYLITVTGKKLTVTCSQNMNHEYMSWYRQDPGLGLRQIYYSMNVEVTDKGDVPEGYKVSRKEKRNFPLILESPSPNQTSLYFCASSTRQGTNEKLFFGSGTQLSVL.

The chain is built from TRBV7-9 and TRBJ1-4; possibly TRBD1 for D (6 bases). Between the trimmed V and J ends, which lost 4 bases and 7 bases, there was a span of 19 bases. Germline V CDR1 and CDR2: SEHNR, FQNEAQ (reference sequence). The CDR3 is 16 residues long. CDR3: CASSSRGALGGEKLFF. CDR3 nucleotide sequence: TGTGCCAGCAGCTCCAGAGGGGCCCTAGGGGGTGAAAAACTGTTTTTT.

CDR3 in amino acids: CASSQRTGVPYNEQFF. Written as DNA, the CDR3 is TGTGCCAGCTCACAACGGACAGGGGTCCCCTACAATGAGCAGTTCTTC. The chain combines TRBV18 with TRBJ2-1, with 9 positions matching TRBD1. The CDR3 has 16 residues. CDR1 and CDR2 (germline): KGHSH, LQKENI. V gave up 4 bases and J gave up 2 bases; unmatched junction bases: 6.

V usage is TRBV11-3 and J usage is TRBJ2-1, with 9 positions matching TRBD2. CDR1 and CDR2 from the germline V gene are SGHNT and YENEEA. The CDR3 is 17 residues long. V lost 5 bases to trimming and J lost 8 bases; unmatched junction nucleotides: 16. The CDR3: CASSQGGGRADFDEQFF. CDR3 in DNA: TGTGCCAGCAGCCAAGGAGGCGGGAGGGCCGATTTCGATGAGCAGTTCTTC.

This clone was seen ten or more times. This sequence joins TRBV15 and TRBJ1-4; TRBD1 might be the D (5 bases). Trimming removed 8 bases from V and 5 bases from J, with 21 bases in between. Per the germline V gene, CDR1 is LNHNV and CDR2 is YYDKDF (reference sequence). There are 16 residues in the CDR3. CDR3 residues: CATQNGHGGQNEKLFF. The CDR3, as DNA: TGTGCCACCCAGAACGGCCACGGCGGACAAAATGAAAAACTGTTTTTT.

The V gene is TRBV6-1, the J gene TRBJ2-1, with TRBD2 as a possible D gene (5 bases). The V and J ends lost 1 base and 9 bases respectively, with 22 bases between them. The CDR3 is 17 residues long. The germline gives CDR1 MNHNS, CDR2 SASEGT. CDR3 in amino acids: CASSEVFFVSGTREQFF. The CDR3 region has the DNA TGTGCCAGCAGTGAAGTTTTCTTTGTGAGCGGCACTCGTGAGCAGTTCTTC.

The chain joins TRBV6-2 or TRBV6-3 to TRBJ1-1; no reliable D call. The CDR3 loop spans 13 amino acids. V was shortened by 5 bases and J by 4 bases, with 11 bases between the two germline ends. Per the germline V gene, CDR1 is MNHEY and CDR2 is SVGEGT. The CDR3 DNA reads as TGTGCCAGCAGTCATGGGAGGGCCACTGAAGCTTTCTTT. This sequence encodes CASSHGRATEAFF.

This sequence joins TRBV2 and TRBJ2-2; D not resolved. CDR1 SNHLY and CDR2 FYNNEI come from the germline V gene. V was cut by 3 bases and J by 5 bases, with 4 bases left in between. The CDR3 consists of 12 residues. The CDR3 here is CASSEATGELFF. The CDR3 nucleotides are TGTGCCAGCAGTGAGGCAACCGGGGAGCTGTTTTTT.

The chain combines TRBV5-1 with TRBJ1-4; D possibly corresponds to TRBD1 (5 bases). Trimming shortened V by 4 bases and J by 8 bases, and 15 bases separated the two germline ends. Germline loops: CDR1 SGHRS, CDR2 YFSETQ. CDR3 length equals 14 residues. The CDR3 spells CASSIGEVTEKLFF. The CDR3 DNA follows: TGCGCCAGCAGCATAGGGGAGGTAACCGAAAAACTGTTTTTT.

The sample holds one count of this clone. This chain links TRBV5-8 with TRBJ2-3; D is uncertain. The germline CDR1 and CDR2 sequences are SGHTS and YDEGEE. V was trimmed by 7 bases and J by 1 base, leaving 16 bases between them. The CDR3 runs 15 residues. CDR3 sequence (DNA): TGTGCCAGCCTTTCTTCGGCCGCGGGCACAGATACGCAGTATTTT. Amino acid sequence: CASLSSAAGTDTQYF.

The rearrangement uses TRBV28 and TRBJ2-5; 10 bases align to TRBD2. The CDR3 extends over 16 amino acids. V was clipped by 4 bases and J by 5 bases; unmatched bases: 10. From germline, CDR1 is MDHEN and CDR2 SYDVKM. DNA for the CDR3: TGTGCCAGCAGTTCGTCCCTAGCGGGAGTCCGGGAGACCCAGTACTTC. Protein product: CASSSSLAGVRETQYF.

This chain connects TRBV10-2 to TRBJ2-2; D possibly corresponds to TRBD2 (7 bases). This CDR3 is built from 18 residues. Germline V gene data show CDR1 as WSHSY and CDR2 as SAAADI. V lost 4 bases and J lost 1, with 19 bases in between. The CDR3 sequence: CASSVGRGAKRNTGELFF. The DNA of the CDR3 is TGCGCCAGCAGTGTAGGTCGGGGGGCTAAAAGGAACACCGGGGAGCTGTTTTTT.

This sequence joins TRBV19 and TRBJ1-3; no firm D call. The length of the CDR3 is 18 residues. V was clipped by 5 bases and J by 0 bases, with 20 bases between them. The germline CDR1 and CDR2 sequences are LNHDA and SQIVND (reference sequence). The CDR3 reads CASSAGARADSSGNTIYF. The CDR3 coding sequence is TGTGCCAGTAGTGCGGGAGCAAGGGCAGATTCCTCTGGAAACACCATATATTTT.

The chain couples TRBV28 to TRBJ1-2; a weak D match, TRBD1 (6 bases). The germline CDR1 and CDR2 sequences are MDHEN and SYDVKM. The CDR3 is made up of 15 amino acids. The V end was cut by 3 bases, the J end by 3 bases, with 14 bases between. Here the CDR3 reads CASSFRDTPDYGYTF. The CDR3, as DNA: TGTGCCAGCAGTTTTAGGGACACGCCGGACTATGGCTACACCTTC.

This clone was recorded once. The chain recombines TRBV10-2 with TRBJ2-1; D gene unclear. Trimming cost V 9 bases and J 5 bases, with 8 bases left between them. The CDR3 runs to 11 residues. Germline CDR1 and CDR2: WSHSY and SAAADI. The CDR3 region is CASQLHNEQFF. The CDR3 nucleotides read TGCGCCAGTCAGTTGCACAATGAGCAGTTCTTC.

As regards this clone: An end of the junction does not agree with germline; a read error may underlie this. The chain joins TRBV5-1 to TRBJ2-5; 7 nucleotides match TRBD2. The germline V gene has CDR1 SGHRS and CDR2 YFSETQ. This CDR3 comprises 14 residues. This CDR3 reads CASSLTSAQETQYF. CDR3 in DNA: TGTGCCAGCAGCTTAACTAGCGCCCAAGAGACCCAGTACTTC.